Described below is a single T cell receptor beta chain sequence and its context. Data came from immunoSEQ multiplex PCR; TCRdb stores just in-frame clones and leaves some out. The data show 50,000 to 75,000 clones, approximately 85% seen once. This sample is part of a study of control samples from healthy donors and cancer patients. The CDR3 runs to 17 residues. Germline loops: CDR1 SEHNR, CDR2 FQNEAQ (reference sequence). Losses at the gene ends were 2 bases for V and 4 bases for J; bases not matched to a gene: 13. J is TRBJ1-1 and V is TRBV7-9; TRBD1 matches at 7 bases. The sample comprised blood. This TCR derives from a man aged 35-49 years in good health. The DNA of the CDR3 is TGTGCCAGCAGCTTACGGAGGTTCGACAGGGATCGCACTGAAGCTTTCTTT. It yields the protein CASSLRRFDRDRTEAFF.